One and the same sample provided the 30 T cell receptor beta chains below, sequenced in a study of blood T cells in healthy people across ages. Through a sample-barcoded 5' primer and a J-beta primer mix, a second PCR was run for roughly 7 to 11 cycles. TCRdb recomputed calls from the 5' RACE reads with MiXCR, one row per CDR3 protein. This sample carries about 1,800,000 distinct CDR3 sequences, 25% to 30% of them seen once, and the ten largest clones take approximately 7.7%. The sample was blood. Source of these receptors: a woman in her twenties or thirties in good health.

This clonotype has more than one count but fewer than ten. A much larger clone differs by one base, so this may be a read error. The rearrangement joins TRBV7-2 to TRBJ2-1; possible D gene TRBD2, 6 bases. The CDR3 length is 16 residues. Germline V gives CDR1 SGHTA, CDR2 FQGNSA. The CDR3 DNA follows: TGTGCCAGCAGCCCCGAGACTAGGCCCAAAATGAATGCGCAGTTCTTC. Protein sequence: CASSPETRPKMNAQFF.

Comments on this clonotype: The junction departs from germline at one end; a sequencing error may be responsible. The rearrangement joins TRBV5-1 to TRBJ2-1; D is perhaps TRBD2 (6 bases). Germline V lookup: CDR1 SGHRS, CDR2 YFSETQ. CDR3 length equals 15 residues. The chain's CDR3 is CASSSGDRTYNEEFF. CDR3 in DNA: TGCGCCAGCAGCTCGGGAGACCGAACCTACAATGAGGAGTTCTTC.

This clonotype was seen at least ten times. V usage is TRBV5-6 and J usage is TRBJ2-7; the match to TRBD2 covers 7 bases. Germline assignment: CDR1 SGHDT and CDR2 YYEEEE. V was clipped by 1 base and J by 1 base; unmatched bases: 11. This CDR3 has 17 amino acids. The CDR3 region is CASSLRLWTGGSYEQYF. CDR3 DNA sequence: TGTGCCAGCAGCTTGAGGTTATGGACGGGGGGTTCCTACGAGCAGTACTTC.

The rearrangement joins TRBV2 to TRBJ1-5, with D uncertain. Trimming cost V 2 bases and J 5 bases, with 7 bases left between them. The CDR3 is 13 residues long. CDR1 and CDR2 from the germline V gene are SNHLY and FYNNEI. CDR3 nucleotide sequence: TGTGCCAGCAGTGAAAATGTCTATCAGCCCCAGCATTTT. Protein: CASSENVYQPQHF.

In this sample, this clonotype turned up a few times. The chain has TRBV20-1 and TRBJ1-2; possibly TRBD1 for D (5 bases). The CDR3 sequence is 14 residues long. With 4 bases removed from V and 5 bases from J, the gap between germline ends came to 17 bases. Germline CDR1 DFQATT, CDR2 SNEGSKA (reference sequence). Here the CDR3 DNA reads TGCAGTGCTACGTCTAAAGAGGGGAGATATGGCTACACCTTC. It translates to CSATSKEGRYGYTF.

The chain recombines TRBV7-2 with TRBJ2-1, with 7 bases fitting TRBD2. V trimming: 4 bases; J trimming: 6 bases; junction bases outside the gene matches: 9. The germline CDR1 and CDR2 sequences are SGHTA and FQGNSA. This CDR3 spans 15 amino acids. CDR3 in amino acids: CASSSTGTTLNEQFF. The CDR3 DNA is TGTGCCAGCAGCTCGACCGGGACTACACTCAATGAGCAGTTCTTC.

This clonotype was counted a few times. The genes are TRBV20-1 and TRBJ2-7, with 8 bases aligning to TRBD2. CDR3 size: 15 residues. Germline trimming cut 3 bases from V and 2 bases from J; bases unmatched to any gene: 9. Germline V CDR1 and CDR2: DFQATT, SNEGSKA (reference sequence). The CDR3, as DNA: TGCAGTGCTAGGGTTCCCGGGACTAGGGCCTACGAGCAGTACTTC. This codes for CSARVPGTRAYEQYF.

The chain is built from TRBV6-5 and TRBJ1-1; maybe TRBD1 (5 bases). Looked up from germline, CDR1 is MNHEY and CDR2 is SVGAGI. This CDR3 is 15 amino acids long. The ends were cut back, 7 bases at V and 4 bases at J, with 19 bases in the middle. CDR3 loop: CASTRGRGYATEAFF. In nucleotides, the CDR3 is TGTGCCAGCACCCGGGGGAGGGGTTATGCCACTGAAGCTTTCTTT.

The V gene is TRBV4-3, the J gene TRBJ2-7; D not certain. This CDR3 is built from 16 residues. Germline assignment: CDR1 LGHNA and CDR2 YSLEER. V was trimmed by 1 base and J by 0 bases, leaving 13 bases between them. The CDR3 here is CASSQGYQVTSYEQYF. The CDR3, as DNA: TGCGCCAGCAGCCAAGGTTACCAGGTCACCTCCTACGAGCAGTACTTC.

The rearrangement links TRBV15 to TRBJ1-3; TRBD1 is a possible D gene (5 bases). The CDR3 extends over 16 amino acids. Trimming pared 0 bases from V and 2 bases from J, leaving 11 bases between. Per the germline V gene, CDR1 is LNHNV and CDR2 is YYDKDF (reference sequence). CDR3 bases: TGTGCCACCAGCAGAGAGGGTAGGGGAACTGGAAACACCATATATTTT. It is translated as CATSREGRGTGNTIYF. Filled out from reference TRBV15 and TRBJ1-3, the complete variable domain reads DAMVIQNPRYQVTQFGKPVTLSCSQTLNHNVMYWYQQKSSQAPKLLFHYYDKDFNNEADTPDNFQSRRPNTSFCFLDIRSPGLGDTAMYLCATSREGRGTGNTIYFGEGSWLTVV.

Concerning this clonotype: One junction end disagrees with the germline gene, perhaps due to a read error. The CDR3 nucleotides read TGTGCCAGCAGTTTACAGCAGCCCCCTGGTTCAACCCTCCACTTT. This translates into CASSLQQPPGSTLHF. The rearrangement uses TRBV12-3 or TRBV12-4 and TRBJ1-6, with D hard to call. This CDR3 is 15 amino acids long.

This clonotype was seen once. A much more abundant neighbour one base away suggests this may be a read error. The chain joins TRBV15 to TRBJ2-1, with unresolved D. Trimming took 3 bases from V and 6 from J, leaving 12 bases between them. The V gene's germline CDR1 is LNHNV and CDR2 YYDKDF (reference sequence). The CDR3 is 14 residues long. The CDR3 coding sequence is TGTGCCACCAGCAGGGGTGGGGTTCGCAATGAGCAGTTCTTC. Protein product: CATSRGGVRNEQFF.

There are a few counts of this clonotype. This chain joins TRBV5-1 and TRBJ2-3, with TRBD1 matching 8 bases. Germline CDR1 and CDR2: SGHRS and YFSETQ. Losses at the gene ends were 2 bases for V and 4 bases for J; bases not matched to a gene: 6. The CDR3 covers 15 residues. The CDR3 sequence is CASSFGQGVADTQYF. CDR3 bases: TGCGCCAGCAGCTTCGGACAGGGAGTCGCAGATACGCAGTATTTT.

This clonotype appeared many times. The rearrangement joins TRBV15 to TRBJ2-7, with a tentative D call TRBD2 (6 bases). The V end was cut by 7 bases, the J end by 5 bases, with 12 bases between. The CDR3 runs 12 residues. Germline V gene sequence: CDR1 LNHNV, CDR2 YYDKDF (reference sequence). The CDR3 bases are TGTGCCACCAACGACGCGGGGAACGAGCAGTACTTC. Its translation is CATNDAGNEQYF. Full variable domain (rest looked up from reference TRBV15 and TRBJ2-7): DAMVIQNPRYQVTQFGKPVTLSCSQTLNHNVMYWYQQKSSQAPKLLFHYYDKDFNNEADTPDNFQSRRPNTSFCFLDIRSPGLGDTAMYLCATNDAGNEQYFGPGTRLTVT.

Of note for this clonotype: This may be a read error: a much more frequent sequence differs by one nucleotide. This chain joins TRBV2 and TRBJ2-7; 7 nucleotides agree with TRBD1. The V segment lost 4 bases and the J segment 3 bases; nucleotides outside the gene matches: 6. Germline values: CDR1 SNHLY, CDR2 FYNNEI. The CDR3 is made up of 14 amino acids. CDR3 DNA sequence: TGTGCCAGCAGTGGCCGACAGGGATACTACGAGCAGTACTTC. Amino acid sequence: CASSGRQGYYEQYF.

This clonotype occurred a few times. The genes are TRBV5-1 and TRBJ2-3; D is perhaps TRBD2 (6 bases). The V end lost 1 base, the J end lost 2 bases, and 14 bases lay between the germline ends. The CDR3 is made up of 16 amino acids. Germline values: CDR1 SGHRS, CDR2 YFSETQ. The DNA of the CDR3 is TGCGCCAGCAGCTTGTATCGGGGGAGCAACACAGATACGCAGTATTTT. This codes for CASSLYRGSNTDTQYF.

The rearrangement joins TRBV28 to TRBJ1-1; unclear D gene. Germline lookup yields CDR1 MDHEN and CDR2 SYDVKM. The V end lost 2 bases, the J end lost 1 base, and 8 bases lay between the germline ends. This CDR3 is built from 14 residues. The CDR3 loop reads CASSLSWTNTEAFF. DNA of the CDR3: TGTGCCAGCAGTTTAAGTTGGACGAACACTGAAGCTTTCTTT. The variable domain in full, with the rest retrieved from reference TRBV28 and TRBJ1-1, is DVKVTQSSRYLVKRTGEKVFLECVQDMDHENMFWYRQDPGLGLRLIYFSYDVKMKEKGDIPEGYSVSREKKERFSLILESASTNQTSMYLCASSLSWTNTEAFFGQGTRLTVV.

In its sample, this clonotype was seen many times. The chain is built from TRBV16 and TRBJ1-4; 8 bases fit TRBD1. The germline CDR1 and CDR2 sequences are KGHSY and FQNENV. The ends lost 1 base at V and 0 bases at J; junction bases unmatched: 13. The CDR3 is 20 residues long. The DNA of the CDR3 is TGTGCCAGCAGCCAATGGGGTCAGGGACAGGCAACCTCAACTAATGAAAAACTGTTTTTT. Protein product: CASSQWGQGQATSTNEKLFF. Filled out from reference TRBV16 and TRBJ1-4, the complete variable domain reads GEEVAQTPKHLVRGEGQKAKLYCAPIKGHSYVFWYQQVLKNEFKFLISFQNENVFDETGMPKERFSAKCLPNSPCSLEIQATKLEDSAVYFCASSQWGQGQATSTNEKLFFGSGTQLSVL.

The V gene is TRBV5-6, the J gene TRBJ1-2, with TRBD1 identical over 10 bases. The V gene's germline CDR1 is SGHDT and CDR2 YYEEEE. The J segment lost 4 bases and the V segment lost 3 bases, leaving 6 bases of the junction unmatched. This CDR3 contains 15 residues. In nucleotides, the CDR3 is TGTGCCAGCAGCTACGGGACAGGGGTTTGCTATGGCTACACCTTC. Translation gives CASSYGTGVCYGYTF.

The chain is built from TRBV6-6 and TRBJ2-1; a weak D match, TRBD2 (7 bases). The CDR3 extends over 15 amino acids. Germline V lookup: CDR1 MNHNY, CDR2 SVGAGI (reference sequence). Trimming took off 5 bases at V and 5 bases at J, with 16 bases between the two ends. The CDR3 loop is CASSILGGANNEQFF. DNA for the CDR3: TGTGCCAGCAGTATCCTAGGGGGGGCTAACAATGAGCAGTTCTTC.

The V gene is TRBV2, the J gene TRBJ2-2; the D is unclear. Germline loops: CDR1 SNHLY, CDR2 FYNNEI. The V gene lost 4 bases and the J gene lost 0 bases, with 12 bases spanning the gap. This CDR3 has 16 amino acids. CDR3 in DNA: TGTGCCAGCAGTGCCTTAAGGGCTACGAACACCGGGGAGCTGTTTTTT. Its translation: CASSALRATNTGELFF.

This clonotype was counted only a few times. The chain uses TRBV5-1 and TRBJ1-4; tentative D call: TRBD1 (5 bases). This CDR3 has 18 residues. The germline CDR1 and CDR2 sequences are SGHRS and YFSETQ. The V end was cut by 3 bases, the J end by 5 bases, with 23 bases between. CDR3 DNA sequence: TGCGCCAGCAGCTCCGGGACCCTAAATGCCCCAAGGAATGAAAAACTGTTTTTT. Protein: CASSSGTLNAPRNEKLFF.

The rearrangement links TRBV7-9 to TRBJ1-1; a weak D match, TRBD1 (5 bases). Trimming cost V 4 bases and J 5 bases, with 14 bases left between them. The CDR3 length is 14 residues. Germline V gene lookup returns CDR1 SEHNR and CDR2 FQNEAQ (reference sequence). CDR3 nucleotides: TGTGCCAGCAGCTCTTATGGGGCGGGGACTGAAGCTTTCTTT. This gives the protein CASSSYGAGTEAFF. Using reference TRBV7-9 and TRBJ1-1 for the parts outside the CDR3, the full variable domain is DTGVSQNPRHKITKRGQNVTFRCDPISEHNRLYWYRQTLGQGPEFLTYFQNEAQLEKSRLLSDRFSAERPKGSFSTLEIQRTEQGDSAMYLCASSSYGAGTEAFFGQGTRLTVV.

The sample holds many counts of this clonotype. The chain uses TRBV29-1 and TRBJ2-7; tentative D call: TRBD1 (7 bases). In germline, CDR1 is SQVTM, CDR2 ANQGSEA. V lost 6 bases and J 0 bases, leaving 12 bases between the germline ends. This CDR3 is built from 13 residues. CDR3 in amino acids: CSVRGAISYEQYF. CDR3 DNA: TGCAGCGTCAGGGGGGCCATCTCCTACGAGCAGTACTTC.

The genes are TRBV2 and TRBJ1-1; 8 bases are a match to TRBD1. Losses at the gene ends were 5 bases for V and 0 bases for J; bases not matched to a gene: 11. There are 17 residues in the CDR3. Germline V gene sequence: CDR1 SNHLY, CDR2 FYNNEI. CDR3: CASSRTGTGIMNTEAFF. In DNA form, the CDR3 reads TGTGCCAGCAGTCGGACAGGGACGGGAATAATGAACACTGAAGCTTTCTTT.

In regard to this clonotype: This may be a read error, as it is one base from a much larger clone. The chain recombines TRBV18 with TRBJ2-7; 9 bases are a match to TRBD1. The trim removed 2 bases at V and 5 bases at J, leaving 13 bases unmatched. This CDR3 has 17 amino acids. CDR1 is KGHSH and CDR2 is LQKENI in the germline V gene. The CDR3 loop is CASSPIAGTGIRNEQYF. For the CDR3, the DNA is TGTGCCAGCTCACCAATTGCCGGGACAGGGATTCGGAACGAGCAGTACTTC.

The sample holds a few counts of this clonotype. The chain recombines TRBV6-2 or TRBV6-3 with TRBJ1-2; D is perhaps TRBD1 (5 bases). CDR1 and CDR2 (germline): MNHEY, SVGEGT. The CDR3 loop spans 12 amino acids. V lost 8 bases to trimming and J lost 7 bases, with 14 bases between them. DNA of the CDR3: TGTGCCAGCGATGGGGACGCCCGTGGCTACACCTTC. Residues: CASDGDARGYTF.

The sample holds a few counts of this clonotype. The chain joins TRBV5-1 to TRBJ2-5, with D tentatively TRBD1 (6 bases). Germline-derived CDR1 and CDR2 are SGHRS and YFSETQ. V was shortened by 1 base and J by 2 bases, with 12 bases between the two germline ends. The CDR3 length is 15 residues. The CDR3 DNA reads TGCGCCAGCAGCTTGTCGGGACAATCACAAGAGACCCAGTACTTC. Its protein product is CASSLSGQSQETQYF.

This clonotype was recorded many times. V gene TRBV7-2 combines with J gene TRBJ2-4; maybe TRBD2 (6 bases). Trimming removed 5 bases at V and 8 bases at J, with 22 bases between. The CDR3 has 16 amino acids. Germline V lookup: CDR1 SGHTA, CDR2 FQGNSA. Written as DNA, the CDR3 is TGTGCCAGCAGCCCCCGGAAGCGGGCCCAGGCGGACATTCAGTACTTC. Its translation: CASSPRKRAQADIQYF. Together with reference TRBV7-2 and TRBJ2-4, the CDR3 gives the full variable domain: GAGVSQSPSNKVTEKGKDVELRCDPISGHTALYWYRQSLGQGLEFLIYFQGNSAPDKSGLPSDRFSAERTGGSVSTLTIQRTQQEDSAVYLCASSPRKRAQADIQYFGAGTRLSVL.

CDR3 in DNA: TGCGCCAGCAGCCAGCGGGGGGGCGGATCGGGTGAGCAGTACTTC. This translates into CASSQRGGGSGEQYF. This chain uses TRBV5-1 with TRBJ2-7; 10 nucleotides align to TRBD2. The CDR3 totals 15 residues. The germline CDR1 and CDR2 sequences are SGHRS and YFSETQ. The V and J ends lost 4 bases and 7 bases, in that order; junction bases with no gene match: 11. The entire variable domain, with the rest obtained from reference TRBV5-1 and TRBJ2-7, is as follows: KAGVTQTPRYLIKTRGQQVTLSCSPISGHRSVSWYQQTPGQGLQFLFEYFSETQRNKGNFPGRFSGRQFSNSRSEMNVSTLELGDSALYLCASSQRGGGSGEQYFGPGTRLTVT.